One and the same sample provided the 26 T cell receptor beta chains below, sequenced in a study of blood T cell repertoires in COVID-19. Only in-frame clones appear in the TCRdb table, and some are missing; sequencing was by immunoSEQ multiplex PCR. The sample lists 150,000 to 200,000 clones; about nine tenths were seen once. The material sequenced was peripheral blood. The receptors originated from a man aged 18 to 35 who had recovered from COVID-19.

The rearrangement joins TRBV4-1 to TRBJ2-2; D unclear. Per the germline V gene, CDR1 is MGHRA and CDR2 is YSYEKL. This CDR3 is built from 14 residues. The V gene lost 0 bases and the J gene lost 1 base, with 3 bases spanning the gap. The CDR3 protein is CASSQERNTGELFF. Written as DNA, the CDR3 is TGCGCCAGCAGCCAAGAGAGGAACACCGGGGAGCTGTTTTTT.

The CDR3 DNA reads as TGTGCCATCAGTGTGGGTAGCGGCTCCTACGAGCAGTACTTC. It yields the protein CAISVGSGSYEQYF. This chain connects TRBV10-3 to TRBJ2-7; perhaps TRBD2 as D (6 bases). This CDR3 has 14 residues. Trimming removed 4 bases at V and 0 bases at J, with 10 bases between. Germline V lookup: CDR1 ENHRY, CDR2 SYGVKD.

The V gene is TRBV4-2, the J gene TRBJ1-1, with D possibly TRBD1 on 5 matching bases. Trimming stripped 3 bases from V and 3 bases from J, with 20 bases between. The CDR3 is 17 residues long. From germline, CDR1 is LGHNA and CDR2 YNFKEQ. The CDR3 loop reads CASSHTGGEGRDTEAFF. The CDR3 DNA sequence: TGTGCCAGCAGCCACACTGGGGGGGAGGGGAGGGACACTGAAGCTTTCTTT.

In its sample, this clone was seen a few times. The CDR3 reads CASSQGGSSYNEQFF. The CDR3 DNA reads as TGTGCCAGCAGCCAAGGGGGAAGCTCCTACAATGAGCAGTTCTTC. The rearrangement joins TRBV13 to TRBJ2-1, with D possibly matching TRBD1 (6 bases). This CDR3 is built from 15 residues. From germline, CDR1 is PRHDT and CDR2 FYEKMQ (reference sequence). Trimming cost V 5 bases and J 0 bases, with 11 bases left between them.

The chain recombines TRBV7-2 with TRBJ2-7; 10 nucleotides match TRBD1. This CDR3 contains 16 residues. Per the germline V gene, CDR1 is SGHTA and CDR2 is FQGNSA. The V segment lost 1 base and the J segment 1 base; nucleotides outside the gene matches: 4. Here the CDR3 reads CASSLGRDRGSYEQYF. CDR3 DNA: TGTGCCAGCAGCTTAGGAAGGGACAGGGGTTCCTACGAGCAGTACTTC. The variable domain in full, with the rest retrieved from reference TRBV7-2 and TRBJ2-7, is GAGVSQSPSNKVTEKGKDVELRCDPISGHTALYWYRQSLGQGLEFLIYFQGNSAPDKSGLPSDRFSAERTGGSVSTLTIQRTQQEDSAVYLCASSLGRDRGSYEQYFGPGTRLTVT.

This chain connects TRBV3-1 (or the pseudogene TRBV3-2) to TRBJ2-3, with 14 nucleotides matching TRBD2. The CDR3 is 16 amino acids. Losses at the gene ends were 3 bases for V and 7 bases for J; bases not matched to a gene: 6. Germline CDR1 is LGHDT and CDR2 is YNNKEL (reference sequence). The CDR3 DNA sequence: TGTGCCAGCAGCCAGACTAGCGGGAGGGGGGGATATACGCAGTATTTT. It yields the protein CASSQTSGRGGYTQYF.

The rearrangement joins TRBV11-2 to TRBJ2-3, with 11 bases lining up with TRBD2. The CDR3 is 18 residues long. Germline V gene data show CDR1 as SGHAT and CDR2 as FQNNGV. Trimming took 1 base from V and 4 from J; bases not matched to a gene: 10. CDR3 sequence: CASSLGLAGGLPADTQYF. The DNA for the CDR3 is TGTGCCAGCAGCTTAGGTCTAGCGGGAGGCCTTCCGGCAGATACGCAGTATTTT.

This chain connects TRBV24-1 to TRBJ1-5; no clear D gene. V lost 0 bases to trimming and J lost 11 bases, with 10 bases between them. The length of the CDR3 is 13 residues. CDR1 and CDR2 (germline): KGHDR, SFDVKD. The CDR3 spells CATSDLHTLTQHF. The CDR3 nucleotides read TGTGCCACCAGTGATTTGCACACCTTGACCCAGCATTTT.

This sequence joins TRBV6-6 and TRBJ2-7; possibly TRBD2 for D (6 bases). Trimming removed 6 bases at V and 11 bases at J, with 14 bases between. In germline, CDR1 is MNHNY, CDR2 SVGAGI (reference sequence). This CDR3 has 11 residues. The CDR3 loop reads CASREGPSKYF. The CDR3 DNA is TGTGCCAGCAGGGAGGGCCCCAGCAAGTACTTC.

The genes are TRBV6-2 or TRBV6-3 and TRBJ1-5, with 8 bases aligning to TRBD1. The junction had 9 bases not matched to a gene; V was cut back by 2 bases and J by 6 bases. CDR3 length equals 16 residues. CDR1 and CDR2 (germline): MNHEY, SVGEGT. CDR3 amino acids: CASSYIDTGGIQPQHF. The DNA for the CDR3 is TGTGCCAGCAGTTACATCGATACAGGGGGTATTCAGCCCCAGCATTTT.

This rearrangement joins TRBV5-5 to TRBJ2-5, with a tentative D call TRBD2 (7 bases). The CDR3 is 15 amino acids. Germline CDR1 reads SGHKS; CDR2 reads YYEKEE (reference sequence). V was shortened by 5 bases and J by 5 bases, with 19 bases between the two germline ends. The CDR3 protein is CASRPDGGGRETQYF. CDR3 in DNA: TGTGCCAGCAGACCGGACGGCGGGGGCCGGGAGACCCAGTACTTC.

The rearrangement uses TRBV6-5 and TRBJ1-4; D gene ambiguous. Trimming left V 6 bases short and J 7 bases short, with 6 bases between. The CDR3 loop spans 11 amino acids. From germline, CDR1 is MNHEY and CDR2 SVGAGI. The CDR3 DNA is TGTGCCAGCAGGGACTTTGAAAAACTGTTTTTT. Translating it yields CASRDFEKLFF.

In its sample, this clone was seen once. The chain has TRBV5-5 and TRBJ1-6, with D unresolved. The length of the CDR3 is 16 residues. Trimming removed 3 bases at V and 3 bases at J, with 13 bases between. Germline loops: CDR1 SGHKS, CDR2 YYEKEE (reference sequence). The CDR3 is CASSSGPLIYNSPLHF. Written as DNA, the CDR3 is TGTGCCAGCAGCTCTGGTCCGCTAATCTATAATTCACCCCTCCACTTT.

The chain couples TRBV6-5 to TRBJ2-2; D may be TRBD1 (5 bases). Germline values: CDR1 MNHEY, CDR2 SVGAGI. This CDR3 is 16 amino acids long. V was clipped by 0 bases and J by 0 bases, with 8 bases between them. CDR3 region: CASSYSTGSNTGELFF. The CDR3, as DNA: TGTGCCAGCAGTTACTCTACAGGATCGAACACCGGGGAGCTGTTTTTT.

J is TRBJ2-2 and V is TRBV5-4; the D gene is possibly TRBD1 (7 bases). The CDR3 is 17 residues long. V gave up 0 bases and J gave up 4 bases, with 16 bases separating them. Germline CDR1 and CDR2: SGHNT and YYREEE (reference sequence). The CDR3 loop is CASSLALWQGGTGELFF. The CDR3 DNA follows: TGTGCCAGCAGCTTGGCCCTATGGCAGGGGGGCACCGGGGAGCTGTTTTTT.

The rearrangement uses TRBV30 and TRBJ2-3; D gene uncertain. V was shortened by 0 bases and J by 0 bases, with 7 bases between the two germline ends. Germline values: CDR1 GTSNPN, CDR2 SVGIG (reference sequence). The CDR3 runs to 14 residues. The CDR3 coding sequence is TGTGCCTGGAGTGTGGGCACCAGCACAGATACGCAGTATTTT. Translated: CAWSVGTSTDTQYF.

V usage is TRBV9 and J usage is TRBJ2-1; 13 nucleotides match TRBD2. V was clipped by 4 bases and J by 10 bases; unmatched bases: 11. The CDR3 extends over 16 amino acids. Per germline, CDR1 SGDLS and CDR2 YYNGEE. In DNA form, the CDR3 reads TGTGCCAGCAGCCCTCGGACTAGCGGGAGCCGATGGGAGCAGTTCTTC. Protein: CASSPRTSGSRWEQFF.

This clone was seen more than once but under ten times. The V call is TRBV18, the J call TRBJ1-2; the D is unclear. The V end lost 2 bases, the J end lost 6 bases, and 7 bases lay between the germline ends. From germline, CDR1 is KGHSH and CDR2 LQKENI. This CDR3 is built from 12 residues. The DNA for the CDR3 is TGTGCCAGCTCACCATCTCGGGATGGCTACACCTTC. As protein: CASSPSRDGYTF. Full variable domain (remainder filled in from reference TRBV18 and TRBJ1-2): NAGVMQNPRHLVRRRGQEARLRCSPMKGHSHVYWYRQLPEEGLKFMVYLQKENIIDESGMPKERFSAEFPKEGPSILRIQQVVRGDSAAYFCASSPSRDGYTFGSGTRLTVV.

The CDR3 DNA follows: TGCGCCAGCAGCCAAGATAGGACGTCAGGGGTACACCTGGCCTGGGGAGCTTTCTTT. Translation gives CASSQDRTSGVHLAWGAFF. This chain joins TRBV4-3 and TRBJ1-1, with a tentative D call TRBD1 (6 bases). This CDR3 has 19 amino acids. Germline-derived CDR1 and CDR2 are LGHNA and YSLEER. The V end was cut by 0 bases, the J end by 10 bases, with 30 bases between.

The J gene is TRBJ1-5, the V gene TRBV12-5; D is unclear. The length of the CDR3 is 15 residues. V was cut by 7 bases and J by 0 bases, with 13 bases left in between. Germline V gives CDR1 LGHNT, CDR2 FRNRAP. CDR3 loop: CASAREGISNQPQHF. The CDR3 region has the DNA TGTGCTAGTGCCCGGGAAGGAATTAGCAATCAGCCCCAGCATTTT.

This chain connects TRBV10-3 to TRBJ2-1; TRBD1 matches at 8 bases. This CDR3 has 18 amino acids. Unmatched junction bases numbered 14, after V lost 7 bases and J lost 0 bases. Germline V CDR1 and CDR2: ENHRY, SYGVKD. CDR3 DNA sequence: TGTGCCATCAAACCCGGGACAGGTAAAGACAGCTCCTACAATGAGCAGTTCTTC. Translated, it gives CAIKPGTGKDSSYNEQFF.

This chain links TRBV12-5 with TRBJ1-1; no reliable D call. Trimming removed 0 bases from V and 3 bases from J, with 8 bases in between. The CDR3 is 14 residues long. Germline V gene sequence: CDR1 LGHNT, CDR2 FRNRAP. The chain's CDR3 is CASGLVSSYTEAFF. For the CDR3, the DNA is TGTGCTAGTGGTTTGGTGTCCAGTTACACTGAAGCTTTCTTT.

In DNA, the CDR3 is TGTGCCAGCAGGTTATCCCCTGCGGCGAACACTGAAGCTTTCTTT. This codes for CASRLSPAANTEAFF. The chain is built from TRBV7-2 and TRBJ1-1, with D hard to call. The CDR3 is 15 residues long. The V and J ends lost 6 bases and 1 base respectively, with 15 bases between them. CDR1 SGHTA and CDR2 FQGNSA come from the germline V gene.

The rearrangement uses TRBV12-3 or TRBV12-4 and TRBJ1-3, with D hard to call. With 6 bases removed from V and 4 bases from J, the gap between germline ends came to 7 bases. The CDR3 totals 12 residues. The CDR3 here is CASRYSGNTIYF. The CDR3 coding sequence is TGTGCCAGCAGATACAGCGGAAACACCATATATTTT.

The rearrangement links TRBV5-6 to TRBJ1-1; D might be TRBD1 (6 bases). Trimming cost V 4 bases and J 0 bases, with 13 bases left between them. Germline values: CDR1 SGHDT, CDR2 YYEEEE. The CDR3 has 15 residues. This chain's CDR3 is CASSLRDRMNTEAFF. CDR3 in DNA: TGTGCCAGCAGCCTGCGAGACAGGATGAACACTGAAGCTTTCTTT.

This sequence joins TRBV5-1 and TRBJ2-1; 8 bases fit TRBD2. The V gene end was trimmed by 4 bases and the J gene end by 0 bases; junction bases not matched to a gene: 3. The CDR3 length is 15 residues. The V gene's germline CDR1 is SGHRS and CDR2 YFSETQ. The CDR3 loop is CASSESGSSYNEQFF. The CDR3 DNA follows: TGCGCCAGCAGCGAAAGCGGGAGCTCCTACAATGAGCAGTTCTTC. Based on the CDR3 plus reference TRBV5-1 and TRBJ2-1, the full variable domain is KAGVTQTPRYLIKTRGQQVTLSCSPISGHRSVSWYQQTPGQGLQFLFEYFSETQRNKGNFPGRFSGRQFSNSRSEMNVSTLELGDSALYLCASSESGSSYNEQFFGPGTRLTVL.